This entry is about one T cell receptor (beta chain). Its target is unknown. V dropped 5 bases and J dropped 4 bases, with 9 bases sitting between them. This CDR3 is built from 13 residues. The germline V gene encodes CDR1 MGHRA and CDR2 YSYEKL. The sample belongs to a study of vaccination effects on CD4 cells after COVID-19. Turning to the study itself: Peptides at roughly 10 ug/ml and IL-2 at 9 to 10 IU/ml were added to around 2 million PBMC per well.

General study results and limits: Convalescent patients numbered few in the study; early post-infection timepoints were missing entirely. Late in the post-vaccination period, infection-induced and vaccine-induced clones underwent marked clonal contraction.

This table comes from immunoSEQ multiplex PCR, and its TCRdb copy is limited to in-frame clones, with some not included. The table has about 72,000 clones, about 74% seen once. Cells that had been cultured for 10 days were the source of isolated CD4+ T cells. Among the vaccine recipients, none had a prior SARS-CoV-2 infection, and nucleocapsid antibodies were negative. The clonotype was recovered from a human donor who received a COVID-19 vaccine. J is TRBJ2-1 and V is TRBV4-1; D remains ambiguous. Sequencing was performed on CD4+ T cells from PBMCs cultured without peptide, taken before COVID-19 vaccination. In DNA form, the CDR3 reads TGCGCCAGCAGCGGAGACAATTACAATGAGCAGTTCTTC. Protein: CASSGDNYNEQFF.